What follows is one T cell receptor beta chain and its context. Antigen specificity is unknown. The germline V gene encodes CDR1 MNHEY and CDR2 SMNVEV (reference sequence). Trimming stripped 5 bases from V and 1 base from J, with 12 bases between. The CDR3 is made up of 16 amino acids. The data were obtained in a study of type 1 and type 2 diabetes patients. Study-wide findings and caveats: In type 2 diabetes, highly-expanded CD4+ clones took a median around 4% of reads. Groups were not age- or gender-matched, which may bias interpretation.

Amplification started from genomic DNA. Multiplex PCR with 30 forward and 13 reverse primers amplified the TCR beta CDR3. TCRdb reprocessed the multiplex PCR reads with MiXCR, giving one entry per CDR3 protein. The table lists approximately 260,000 distinct CDR3 sequences, approximately 50% of them singletons. This chain connects TRBV27 to TRBJ2-6; D unclear. This sequence originates from a man aged 18 to 29 with type 2 diabetes. Sequences were obtained from peripheral blood mononuclear cells (PBMCs). The CDR3 DNA sequence: TGTGCCAGCAGTCGCCTTGAGCCTTCTGGGGCCAACGTCCTGACTTTC. This encodes CASSRLEPSGANVLTF. Full variable domain (remainder filled in from reference TRBV27 and TRBJ2-6): EAQVTQNPRYLITVTGKKLTVTCSQNMNHEYMSWYRQDPGLGLRQIYYSMNVEVTDKGDVPEGYKVSRKEKRNFPLILESPSPNQTSLYFCASSRLEPSGANVLTFGAGSRLTVL.